Included here is one T cell receptor beta chain sequence, with context. The antigen it recognizes is unknown. Base qualities are not recorded, but no much larger clone differs from it by a single base. This record comes from a study of shared clonotypes between healthy human individuals (dated by TCRdb to the early 2020s). Background on the whole study: A couple of women and a few men aged 18 to 49 years were included in the cohort. Per donor, leukapheresis produced somewhere between about 0.85 and 10 billion PBMCs. To increase sequencing depth and limit assay-specific biases, TCR repertoire library preparation and sequencing were carried out by different laboratories using diverse techniques. Blood TCR repertoires of about five healthy adults were deeply sequenced to estimate repertoire size and the extent of clonotype sharing between individuals.

TCR CDR3 regions were amplified from genomic DNA by multiplex PCR using the deep immunoSEQ assay. Extracted genomic DNA from each cell subset was distributed evenly across all wells of several immunoSEQ 96-well plates, and each plate was treated as a replicate. For unsorted PBMC, around 300 ng of genomic DNA, equivalent to 30,000 to 35,000 T cell genomes, went into each replicate PCR. Unsorted PBMC genomic DNA was sequenced across ten immunoSEQ deep assay plates. The purified libraries were quantified using a Qubit 3.0 fluorometer, sized with a Bioanalyzer 2100, and then quantified again using the KAPA Library Quantification kit. Every immunoSEQ 96-well plate was sequenced on a separate single-read 150-cycle Illumina NextSeq 550 flow cell. Per the authors' processing: The immunoSEQ output contained only junctional sequences without quality scores, so filtering could not match that applied to full-length reads. To assign V/J genes and CDR3, sequences were annotated using PyIR, a Python wrapper for IgBLAST v1.9, with IMGT germline references. Reads with weak V/J assignments (E-value above 1e-6), missing CDR3, stop codons, out-of-frame junctions, or ambiguous translated residues were removed. A V3J clonotype was defined by an identical inferred V gene, J gene, and CDR3 amino acid sequence. Percentage overlap between repertoires was computed as shared unique clonotypes divided by the size of the smaller repertoire. Repertoire richness was assessed with RTK rarefaction, the Chao1 estimator, and Recon v2.1 estimates of unobserved clonotypes. TCRdb carries this immuneACCESS record with in-frame sequences only. Its versions omit some clonotypes, under half of them owing to an unresolved V gene in the studies checked, with the rest unexplained. That table gives V, J and clone size, and the DNA gave D and trimming. For this sample there are fewer than 500,000 clones; over 75% appear just once. The ten largest make up about 12% of the sample.

The donors were healthy, HIV-negative adults who had no recently reported acute infections or vaccinations. Only Caucasian adults living in Nashville, Tennessee, USA were represented among the donors. For unsorted samples, 90 million or so PBMCs were counted and genomic DNA was extracted with the QIAamp DNA Blood Mini kit. Blood was collected by leukapheresis, and PBMCs were isolated by Ficoll-Histopaque density gradient centrifugation and then cryopreserved in liquid nitrogen vapor phase. From cysteine to phenylalanine, the CDR3 is 14 amino acids long. Left in the record is the CDR3 DNA by itself, 42 bases read in frame from the first base. V is clipped by 4 bases and J by 3 bases, and the sequence between their germline boundaries is 7 bases long. The germline V gene encodes CDR1 LNHDA and CDR2 SQIVND (reference sequence). Overall results and qualifications from the work: The small number of donors limited the genetic and exposure-history diversity represented. Pairwise subsampling indicated that sequencing depth was expected to affect the degree of clonotype sharing among donors. Sampling was limited to blood, and TCR repertoires in tissue likely differ from TCR repertoires in blood.

The V and J genes are TRBV19 and TRBJ2-6; confidence is insufficient to name the D gene. This TCR derives from a woman aged 40 to 50 in good health. Some clones in this sample may be carry-over from other donors' samples. The sample taken for sequencing was PBMCs. The nucleotide sequence is given as TGTGCCAGTAGTAACCGGGTTGGGGCCAACGTCCTGACTTTC. This gives the protein CASSNRVGANVLTF.